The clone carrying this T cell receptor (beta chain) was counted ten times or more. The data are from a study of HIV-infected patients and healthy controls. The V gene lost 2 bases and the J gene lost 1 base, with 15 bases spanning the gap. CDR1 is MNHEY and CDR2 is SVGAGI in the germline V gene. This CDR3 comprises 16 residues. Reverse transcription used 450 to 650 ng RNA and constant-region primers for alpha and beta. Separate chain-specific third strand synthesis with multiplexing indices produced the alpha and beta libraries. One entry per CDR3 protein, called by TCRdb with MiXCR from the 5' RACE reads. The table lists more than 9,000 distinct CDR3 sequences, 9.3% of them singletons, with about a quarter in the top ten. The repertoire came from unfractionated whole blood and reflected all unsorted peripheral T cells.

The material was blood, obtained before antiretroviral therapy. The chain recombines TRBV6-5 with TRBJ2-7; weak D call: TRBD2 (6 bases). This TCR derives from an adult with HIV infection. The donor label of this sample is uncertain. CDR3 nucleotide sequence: TGTGCCAGCAGTTACACGTTCCAGGGAGGTTCCTACGAGCAGTACTTC. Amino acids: CASSYTFQGGSYEQYF.